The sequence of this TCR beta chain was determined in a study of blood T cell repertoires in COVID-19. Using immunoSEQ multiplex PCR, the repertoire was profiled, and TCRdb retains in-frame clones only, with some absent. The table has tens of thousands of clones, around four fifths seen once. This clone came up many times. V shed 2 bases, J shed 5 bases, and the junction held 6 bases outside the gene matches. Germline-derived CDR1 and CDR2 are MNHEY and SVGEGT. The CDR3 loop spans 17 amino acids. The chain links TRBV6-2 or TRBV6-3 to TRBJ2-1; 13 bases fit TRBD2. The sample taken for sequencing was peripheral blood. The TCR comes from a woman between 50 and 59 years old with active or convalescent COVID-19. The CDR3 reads CASSYLRLAGGNNEQFF. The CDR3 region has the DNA TGTGCCAGCAGTTACCTTAGACTAGCGGGAGGAAACAATGAGCAGTTCTTC.